The 29 T cell receptor beta chains in this list originate from one sample, sequenced in a study of cytomegalovirus exposure and HLA in healthy donors. Data came from immunoSEQ multiplex PCR; TCRdb stores just in-frame clones and leaves some out. The sample includes more than 85,000 clones, 88% of them seen just once. The sample comprised PBMCs. These receptors were obtained from a woman aged 25 to 39 in good health and CMV-seropositive.

The chain is built from TRBV5-1 and TRBJ1-2; D is possibly TRBD1 (6 bases). The V end lost 2 bases, the J end lost 6 bases, and 11 bases lay between the germline ends. The CDR3 is 13 residues long. The germline CDR1 and CDR2 sequences are SGHRS and YFSETQ. The CDR3 sequence is CASSLTGLDGYTF. For the CDR3, the DNA is TGCGCCAGCAGCTTAACAGGGCTTGATGGCTACACCTTC.

The J gene is TRBJ2-1, the V gene TRBV5-1; the match to TRBD2 covers 7 bases. Germline lookup yields CDR1 SGHRS and CDR2 YFSETQ. After removal of 4 bases from V and 5 bases from J, the junction contained 6 bases not matched to a gene. The CDR3 is 14 amino acids. The CDR3 loop is CASSMGRGDNEQFF. The CDR3, as DNA: TGCGCCAGCAGCATGGGTCGGGGGGACAATGAGCAGTTCTTC.

The chain employs TRBV27 and TRBJ1-2; D not resolved. This CDR3 is 16 amino acids long. V lost 5 bases to trimming and J lost 0 bases, with 16 bases between them. The germline V gene has CDR1 MNHEY and CDR2 SMNVEV (reference sequence). The CDR3 DNA follows: TGTGCCAGCAGTCCCCATGCGGGGTTAGCTAACTATGGCTACACCTTC. It yields the protein CASSPHAGLANYGYTF.

The V gene is TRBV5-1, the J gene TRBJ2-1; a possible D gene is TRBD1 (6 bases). Germline loops: CDR1 SGHRS, CDR2 YFSETQ. V was shortened by 4 bases and J by 1 base, with 9 bases between the two germline ends. The CDR3 runs to 14 residues. The CDR3 loop is CASSPGHSYNEQFF. The CDR3 DNA reads TGCGCCAGCAGCCCGGGACATTCCTACAATGAGCAGTTCTTC.

This clone appeared a single time. The V call is TRBV7-3, the J call TRBJ2-1, with 10 bases matching TRBD2. Germline V lookup: CDR1 SGHTA, CDR2 FQGTGA. The CDR3 runs to 15 residues. V shed 6 bases and J 2 bases; nucleotides not matched to a gene: 4. The chain's CDR3 is CASSTSGATYNEQFF. The CDR3 DNA reads as TGTGCCAGCAGTACTAGCGGGGCGACCTACAATGAGCAGTTCTTC.

CDR3 sequence (DNA): TGTGCCAGCAGCTTCTTAGCGGGGGGGATAGAGACCCAGTACTTC. Its translation is CASSFLAGGIETQYF. The chain carries TRBV7-6 and TRBJ2-5, with TRBD2 identical over 11 bases. J gave up 4 bases and V 3 bases, and 4 bases lay outside the gene matches. Germline CDR1 is SGHVS and CDR2 is FNYEAQ. The CDR3 covers 15 residues.

This chain connects TRBV5-4 to TRBJ1-2; D possibly corresponds to TRBD1 (5 bases). The CDR3 is made up of 12 amino acids. Trimming left V 5 bases short and J 4 bases short, with 9 bases between. Germline values: CDR1 SGHNT, CDR2 YYREEE (reference sequence). CDR3 DNA sequence: TGTGCCAGCAGTAGGGACTCCTATGGCTACACCTTC. Translating it yields CASSRDSYGYTF.

The J gene is TRBJ2-7, the V gene TRBV28; D gene uncertain. Germline-derived CDR1 and CDR2 are MDHEN and SYDVKM. There are 11 residues in the CDR3. V was trimmed by 2 bases and J by 6 bases, leaving 5 bases between them. The CDR3 here is CASSLRGEQYF. The CDR3 DNA reads as TGTGCCAGCAGTTTACGCGGCGAGCAGTACTTC.

The CDR3 DNA follows: TGTGCCAGCTCACCATTGCAGGCCCGCACAGATACGCAGTATTTT. Protein: CASSPLQARTDTQYF. V is TRBV18 and J is TRBJ2-3; D remains ambiguous. The germline gives CDR1 KGHSH, CDR2 LQKENI. This CDR3 is 15 amino acids long. Trimming stripped 2 bases from V and 1 base from J, with 10 bases between. The complete variable domain, with remaining parts taken from reference TRBV18 and TRBJ2-3, reads NAGVMQNPRHLVRRRGQEARLRCSPMKGHSHVYWYRQLPEEGLKFMVYLQKENIIDESGMPKERFSAEFPKEGPSILRIQQVVRGDSAAYFCASSPLQARTDTQYFGPGTRLTVL.

The rearrangement uses TRBV29-1 and TRBJ2-5; D is undetermined. CDR3 size: 12 residues. Trimming took 3 bases from V and 1 from J, leaving 6 bases between them. The germline CDR1 and CDR2 sequences are SQVTM and ANQGSEA. The CDR3 DNA is TGCAGCGTTGACGGCGGCCAAGAGACCCAGTACTTC. This encodes CSVDGGQETQYF.

The J gene is TRBJ1-4, the V gene TRBV6-5; TRBD1 aligns across 7 bases. The CDR3 extends over 13 amino acids. Germline V gene sequence: CDR1 MNHEY, CDR2 SVGAGI. V lost 8 bases and J lost 7; bases outside the gene matches: 7. In DNA form, the CDR3 reads TGTGCCAGCCGACAGGGTCTGAGTGAAAAACTGTTTTTT. Amino acid sequence: CASRQGLSEKLFF.

The rearrangement uses TRBV19 and TRBJ2-2; 12 bases are shared with TRBD2. The CDR3 is made up of 15 amino acids. Trimming cost V 4 bases and J 4 bases; bases outside gene matches: 1. The germline V gene encodes CDR1 LNHDA and CDR2 SQIVND (reference sequence). CDR3 residues: CASSKTSGSTGELFF. The CDR3 coding sequence is TGTGCCAGTAGTAAGACTAGCGGGAGCACCGGGGAGCTGTTTTTT. The complete variable domain, with remaining parts taken from reference TRBV19 and TRBJ2-2, reads DGGITQSPKYLFRKEGQNVTLSCEQNLNHDAMYWYRQDPGQGLRLIYYSQIVNDFQKGDIAEGYSVSREKKESFPLTVTSAQKNPTAFYLCASSKTSGSTGELFFGEGSRLTVL.

The chain joins TRBV15 to TRBJ2-7; maybe TRBD1 (6 bases). Germline V gives CDR1 LNHNV, CDR2 YYDKDF (reference sequence). The CDR3 totals 12 residues. V was cut by 3 bases and J by 6 bases, with 9 bases left in between. The CDR3 sequence is CATSSTGSEQYF. For the CDR3, the DNA is TGTGCCACCAGCAGTACAGGGAGCGAGCAGTACTTC.

This chain connects TRBV27 to TRBJ1-5; no definite D call. CDR1 MNHEY and CDR2 SMNVEV come from the germline V gene (reference sequence). This CDR3 has 14 residues. The germline V and J ends were trimmed by 6 bases and 5 bases, with 14 bases remaining between them. The CDR3 protein is CASSLKSGYQPQHF. The CDR3 DNA reads as TGTGCCAGCAGCCTAAAATCGGGGTATCAGCCCCAGCATTTT.

CDR3 sequence: CASSLSGGASKTQYF. The CDR3 region has the DNA TGTGCCAGCAGTCTTAGCGGGGGGGCTTCGAAGACCCAGTACTTC. The rearrangement uses TRBV2 and TRBJ2-5; 11 bases match TRBD2. The CDR3 is 15 residues long. The junction had 8 bases not matched to a gene; V was cut back by 5 bases and J by 6 bases. Germline lookup yields CDR1 SNHLY and CDR2 FYNNEI.

The V gene is TRBV7-2, the J gene TRBJ2-5, with D possibly TRBD1 on 5 matching bases. Germline CDR1 is SGHTA and CDR2 is FQGNSA. The CDR3 is 13 residues long. Deletions cut 1 base from V and 7 bases from J, with 10 bases between. CDR3 DNA: TGTGCCAGCAGCTTAGTTGACAGTGTGACCCAGTACTTC. Amino acids: CASSLVDSVTQYF.

This chain links TRBV25-1 with TRBJ1-1; D call uncertain. This CDR3 is 14 amino acids long. The V gene's germline CDR1 is MGHDK and CDR2 SYGVNS. V lost 8 bases and J 0 bases, leaving 13 bases between the germline ends. CDR3 nucleotides: TGTGCCAGCCAACAGAGCCTCATGAACACTGAAGCTTTCTTT. This codes for CASQQSLMNTEAFF.

The V call is TRBV7-9, the J call TRBJ2-7; no definite D call. Germline loops: CDR1 SEHNR, CDR2 FQNEAQ (reference sequence). The CDR3 has 13 residues. With 5 bases removed from V and 6 bases from J, the gap between germline ends came to 14 bases. The CDR3 protein is CASSVGQTPEQYF. CDR3 nucleotide sequence: TGTGCCAGCAGCGTGGGCCAAACCCCCGAGCAGTACTTC. The full variable domain, completed using reference TRBV7-9 and TRBJ2-7, is DTGVSQNPRHKITKRGQNVTFRCDPISEHNRLYWYRQTLGQGPEFLTYFQNEAQLEKSRLLSDRFSAERPKGSFSTLEIQRTEQGDSAMYLCASSVGQTPEQYFGPGTRLTVT.

This clone was seen a handful of times. The chain uses TRBV30 and TRBJ1-6; 7 nucleotides align to TRBD1. V lost 5 bases and J lost 10; bases outside the gene matches: 8. CDR3 length equals 13 residues. The germline V gene has CDR1 GTSNPN and CDR2 SVGIG (reference sequence). The CDR3 coding sequence is TGTGCCTGGGGAGGACAGGAGGACTCACCCCTCCACTTT. As protein: CAWGGQEDSPLHF.

The J gene is TRBJ1-4, the V gene TRBV5-1, with TRBD1 matching 8 bases. Germline values: CDR1 SGHRS, CDR2 YFSETQ. The CDR3 runs to 17 residues. V lost 1 base, J lost 4 bases, and 9 bases stayed unmatched. Here the CDR3 reads CASSLNPLGQDNEKLFF. Written as DNA, the CDR3 is TGCGCCAGCAGCTTGAACCCCCTGGGACAGGATAATGAAAAACTGTTTTTT. The full variable domain, its missing parts supplied by reference TRBV5-1 and TRBJ1-4, is KAGVTQTPRYLIKTRGQQVTLSCSPISGHRSVSWYQQTPGQGLQFLFEYFSETQRNKGNFPGRFSGRQFSNSRSEMNVSTLELGDSALYLCASSLNPLGQDNEKLFFGSGTQLSVL.

This clone occurred once. The J gene is TRBJ2-1, the V gene TRBV6-1, with 10 bases fitting TRBD1. Germline CDR1 reads MNHNS; CDR2 reads SASEGT. With V trimmed by 2 bases and J by 6 bases, 4 bases remained unmatched. The CDR3 length is 15 residues. CDR3 DNA: TGTGCCAGCAGTGAACTGGACAGGGGGGTCAATGAGCAGTTCTTC. It codes for CASSELDRGVNEQFF.

The rearrangement uses TRBV11-3 and TRBJ2-1; a weak D match, TRBD1 (6 bases). Trimming pared 5 bases from V and 1 base from J, leaving 18 bases between. The CDR3 totals 17 residues. Germline V lookup: CDR1 SGHNT, CDR2 YENEEA. The CDR3 region is CASSNHDRWKSYNEQFF. The CDR3, as DNA: TGTGCCAGCAGCAACCACGACAGGTGGAAGTCCTACAATGAGCAGTTCTTC.

The chain employs TRBV21-1 and TRBJ1-6. TRBV21-1 is listed as a pseudogene. This CDR3 contains 17 residues. In nucleotides, the CDR3 is TGTGCCAGTCATTTGAGGACTCGGAGGGGGGGTAATTCACCCCTCCACTTT. It is translated as CASHLRTRRGGNSPLHF.

The chain links TRBV18 to TRBJ2-1, with 13 bases matching TRBD2. Germline CDR1 KGHSH, CDR2 LQKENI. J was trimmed by 4 bases and V by 2 bases; bases with no gene match: 5. The CDR3 runs to 17 residues. The CDR3 loop is CASSPEKGLAGYNEQFF. The CDR3 coding sequence is TGTGCCAGCTCACCAGAAAAGGGACTAGCGGGGTACAATGAGCAGTTCTTC.

The chain uses TRBV5-4 and TRBJ2-1; possibly TRBD1 for D (5 bases). V lost 5 bases, J lost 8 bases, and 8 bases lay in between. CDR1 is SGHNT and CDR2 is YYREEE in the germline V gene (reference sequence). There are 11 residues in the CDR3. This chain's CDR3 is CASRSGHEQFF. Written as DNA, the CDR3 is TGTGCCAGCAGATCAGGGCATGAGCAGTTCTTC.

The chain carries TRBV11-1 and TRBJ1-1, with 7 bases lining up with TRBD1. V shed 5 bases and J 5 bases; nucleotides not matched to a gene: 5. CDR1 and CDR2 (germline): SGHAT, FQDESV (reference sequence). The CDR3 has 13 amino acids. Here the CDR3 reads CASSLSRGTEAFF. In nucleotides, the CDR3 is TGTGCCAGCAGCCTCTCCAGGGGGACTGAAGCTTTCTTT.

The chain combines TRBV20-1 with TRBJ2-5; D ambiguous. The CDR3 contains 11 residues. Germline assignment: CDR1 DFQATT and CDR2 SNEGSKA (reference sequence). The CDR3 here is CGSPLGETQYF. DNA of the CDR3: TGCGGGTCACCCCTCGGGGAGACCCAGTACTTC.

The chain has TRBV18 and TRBJ2-3, with 9 bases fitting TRBD1. The CDR3 has 16 amino acids. The ends lost 3 bases at V and 3 bases at J; junction bases unmatched: 7. CDR1 and CDR2 from the germline V gene are KGHSH and LQKENI. CDR3 protein: CASSPAWTGVTDTQYF. In DNA form, the CDR3 reads TGTGCCAGCTCACCTGCCTGGACAGGGGTGACAGATACGCAGTATTTT. The variable domain in full, completed from reference TRBV18 and TRBJ2-3, reads NAGVMQNPRHLVRRRGQEARLRCSPMKGHSHVYWYRQLPEEGLKFMVYLQKENIIDESGMPKERFSAEFPKEGPSILRIQQVVRGDSAAYFCASSPAWTGVTDTQYFGPGTRLTVL.

This chain joins TRBV20-1 and TRBJ1-1; the D is unclear. Germline CDR1 and CDR2: DFQATT and SNEGSKA (reference sequence). V lost 6 bases and J lost 4, with 6 bases in between. The CDR3 has 10 residues. As DNA, the CDR3 is TGCAGTGCCCTCGGCACTGAAGCTTTCTTT. Translation: CSALGTEAFF.